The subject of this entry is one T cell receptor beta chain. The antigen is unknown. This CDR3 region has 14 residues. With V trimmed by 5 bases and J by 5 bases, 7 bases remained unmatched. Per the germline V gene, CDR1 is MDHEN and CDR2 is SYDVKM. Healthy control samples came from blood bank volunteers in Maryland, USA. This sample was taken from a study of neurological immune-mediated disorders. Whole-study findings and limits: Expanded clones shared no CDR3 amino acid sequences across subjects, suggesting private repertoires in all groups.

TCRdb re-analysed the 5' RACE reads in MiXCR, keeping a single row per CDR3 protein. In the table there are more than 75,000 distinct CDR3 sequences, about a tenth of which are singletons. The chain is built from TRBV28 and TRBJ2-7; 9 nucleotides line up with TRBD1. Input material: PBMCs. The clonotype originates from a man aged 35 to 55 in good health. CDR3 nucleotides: TGTGCCAGCAGTGGGGGGACAGGGCTAAACGAGCAGTACTTC. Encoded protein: CASSGGTGLNEQYF.